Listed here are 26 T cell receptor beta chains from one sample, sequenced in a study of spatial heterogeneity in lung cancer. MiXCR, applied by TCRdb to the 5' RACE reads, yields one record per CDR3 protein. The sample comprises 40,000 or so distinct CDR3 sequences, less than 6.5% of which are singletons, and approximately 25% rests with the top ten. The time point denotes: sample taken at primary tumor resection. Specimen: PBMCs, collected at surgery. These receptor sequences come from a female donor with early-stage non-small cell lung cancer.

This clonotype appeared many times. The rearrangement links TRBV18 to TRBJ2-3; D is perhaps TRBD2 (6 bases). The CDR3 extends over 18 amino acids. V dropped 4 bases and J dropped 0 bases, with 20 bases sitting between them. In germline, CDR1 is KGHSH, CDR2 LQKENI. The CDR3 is CASSLTGFSGDSTDTQYF. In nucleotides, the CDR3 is TGTGCCAGCTCACTAACGGGGTTTAGCGGTGACAGCACAGATACGCAGTATTTT.

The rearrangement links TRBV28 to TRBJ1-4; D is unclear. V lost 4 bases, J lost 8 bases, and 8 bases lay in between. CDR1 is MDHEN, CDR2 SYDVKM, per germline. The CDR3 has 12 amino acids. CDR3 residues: CASSSGGEKLFF. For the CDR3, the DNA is TGTGCCAGCAGTTCGGGCGGAGAAAAACTGTTTTTT.

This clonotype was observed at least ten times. The CDR3 DNA reads TGCAGTGCTCCCTCAGGGACGGCTAACTATGGCTACACCTTC. As protein: CSAPSGTANYGYTF. This chain joins TRBV20-1 and TRBJ1-2; D is perhaps TRBD1 (5 bases). V gave up 5 bases and J gave up 0 bases, with 13 bases separating them. The CDR3 extends over 14 amino acids. The V gene's germline CDR1 is DFQATT and CDR2 SNEGSKA (reference sequence).

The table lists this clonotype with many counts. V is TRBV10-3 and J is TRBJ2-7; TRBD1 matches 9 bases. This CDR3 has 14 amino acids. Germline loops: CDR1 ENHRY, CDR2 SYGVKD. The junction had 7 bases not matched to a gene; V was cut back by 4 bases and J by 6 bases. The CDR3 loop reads CAISGGTGFGEQYF. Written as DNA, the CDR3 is TGTGCCATCAGTGGCGGGACAGGGTTTGGCGAGCAGTACTTC.

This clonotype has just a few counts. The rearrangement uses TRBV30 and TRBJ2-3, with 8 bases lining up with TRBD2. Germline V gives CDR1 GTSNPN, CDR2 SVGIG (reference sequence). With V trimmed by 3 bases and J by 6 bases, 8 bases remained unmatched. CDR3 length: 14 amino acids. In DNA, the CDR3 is TGTGCCTGGAGGAAGGTAGCGGGGAGGGATACGCAGTATTTT. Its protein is CAWRKVAGRDTQYF.

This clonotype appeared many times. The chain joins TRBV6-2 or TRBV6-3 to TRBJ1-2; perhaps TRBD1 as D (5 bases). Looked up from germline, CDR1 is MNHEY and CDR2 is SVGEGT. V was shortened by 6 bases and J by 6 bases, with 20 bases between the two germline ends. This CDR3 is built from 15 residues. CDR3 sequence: CASRPPGRGKDGYTF. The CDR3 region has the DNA TGTGCCAGCAGGCCACCGGGACGGGGGAAGGATGGCTACACCTTC.

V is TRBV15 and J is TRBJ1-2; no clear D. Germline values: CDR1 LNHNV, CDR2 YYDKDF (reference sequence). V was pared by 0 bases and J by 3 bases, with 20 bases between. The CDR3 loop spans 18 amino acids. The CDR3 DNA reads TGTGCCACCAGCAGAGATAGCCTCACGTGGGCACCCGACTATGGCTACACCTTC. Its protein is CATSRDSLTWAPDYGYTF.

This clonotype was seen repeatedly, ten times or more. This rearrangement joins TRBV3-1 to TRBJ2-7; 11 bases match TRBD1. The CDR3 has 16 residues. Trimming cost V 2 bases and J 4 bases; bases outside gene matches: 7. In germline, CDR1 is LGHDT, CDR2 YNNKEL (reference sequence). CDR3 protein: CASSQPIGTGGYEQYF. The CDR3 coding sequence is TGTGCCAGCAGCCAACCCATCGGGACAGGGGGTTACGAGCAGTACTTC.

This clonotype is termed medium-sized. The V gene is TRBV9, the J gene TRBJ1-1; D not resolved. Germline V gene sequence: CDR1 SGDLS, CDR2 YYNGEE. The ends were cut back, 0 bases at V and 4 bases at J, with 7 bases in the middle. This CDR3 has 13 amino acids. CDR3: CASSVAGATEAFF. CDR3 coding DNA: TGTGCCAGCAGCGTAGCAGGAGCCACTGAAGCTTTCTTT.

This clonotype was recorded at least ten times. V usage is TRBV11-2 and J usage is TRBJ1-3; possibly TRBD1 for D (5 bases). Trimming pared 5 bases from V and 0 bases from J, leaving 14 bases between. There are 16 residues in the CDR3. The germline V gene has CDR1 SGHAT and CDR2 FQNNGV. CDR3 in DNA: TGTGCCAGCAGCAGGAGACAGCCGACCTCTGGAAACACCATATATTTT. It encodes CASSRRQPTSGNTIYF.

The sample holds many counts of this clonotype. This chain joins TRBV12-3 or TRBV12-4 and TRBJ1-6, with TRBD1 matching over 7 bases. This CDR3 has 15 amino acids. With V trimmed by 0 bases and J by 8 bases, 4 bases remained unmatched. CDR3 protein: CASSLARQGYSPLHF. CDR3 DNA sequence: TGTGCCAGCAGTTTAGCGCGACAGGGATATTCACCCCTCCACTTT.

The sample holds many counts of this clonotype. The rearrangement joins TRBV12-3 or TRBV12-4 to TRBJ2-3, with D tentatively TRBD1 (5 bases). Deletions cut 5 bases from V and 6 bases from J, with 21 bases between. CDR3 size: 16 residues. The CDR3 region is CASSPTGLAGLDTQYF. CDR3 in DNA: TGTGCCAGCAGTCCGACCGGCCTGGCAGGGCTTGATACGCAGTATTTT.

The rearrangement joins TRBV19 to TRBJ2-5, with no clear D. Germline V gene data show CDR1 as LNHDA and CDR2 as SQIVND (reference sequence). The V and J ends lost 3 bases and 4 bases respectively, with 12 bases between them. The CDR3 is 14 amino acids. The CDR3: CASSISQVGETQYF. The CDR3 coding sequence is TGTGCCAGTAGTATTTCGCAGGTGGGAGAGACCCAGTACTTC. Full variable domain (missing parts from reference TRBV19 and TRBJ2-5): DGGITQSPKYLFRKEGQNVTLSCEQNLNHDAMYWYRQDPGQGLRLIYYSQIVNDFQKGDIAEGYSVSREKKESFPLTVTSAQKNPTAFYLCASSISQVGETQYFGPGTRLLVL.

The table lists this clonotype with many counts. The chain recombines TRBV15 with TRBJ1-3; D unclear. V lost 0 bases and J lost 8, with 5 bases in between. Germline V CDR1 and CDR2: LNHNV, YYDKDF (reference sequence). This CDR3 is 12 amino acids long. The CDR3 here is CATSRDFDTIYF. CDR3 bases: TGTGCCACCAGCAGAGATTTTGACACCATATATTTT.

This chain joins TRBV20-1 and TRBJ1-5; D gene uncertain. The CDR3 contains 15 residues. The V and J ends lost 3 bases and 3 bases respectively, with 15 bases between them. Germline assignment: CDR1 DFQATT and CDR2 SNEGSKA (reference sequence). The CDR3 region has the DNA TGCAGTGCTAGGCGGTCGTGGGTTCTCAATCAGCCCCAGCATTTT. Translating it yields CSARRSWVLNQPQHF.

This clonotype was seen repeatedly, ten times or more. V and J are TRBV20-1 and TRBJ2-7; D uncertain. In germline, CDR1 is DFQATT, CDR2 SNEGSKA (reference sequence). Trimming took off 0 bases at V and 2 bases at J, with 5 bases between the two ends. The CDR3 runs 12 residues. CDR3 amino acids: CSAREDTYEQYF. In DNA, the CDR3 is TGCAGTGCTAGAGAAGACACCTACGAGCAGTACTTC.

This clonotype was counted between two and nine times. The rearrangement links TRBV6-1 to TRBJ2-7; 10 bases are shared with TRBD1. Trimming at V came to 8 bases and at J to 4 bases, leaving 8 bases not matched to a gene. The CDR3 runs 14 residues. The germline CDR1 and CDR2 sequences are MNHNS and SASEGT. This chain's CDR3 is CASQSWDRGYEQYF. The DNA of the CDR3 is TGTGCCAGCCAATCATGGGACAGGGGTTACGAGCAGTACTTC.

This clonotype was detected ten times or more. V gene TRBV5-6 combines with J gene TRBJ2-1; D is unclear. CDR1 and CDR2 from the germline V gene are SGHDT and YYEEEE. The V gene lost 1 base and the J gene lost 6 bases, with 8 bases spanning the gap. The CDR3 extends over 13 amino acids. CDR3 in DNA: TGTGCCAGCAGCTTGTTAGTTTTCAATGAGCAGTTCTTC. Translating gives CASSLLVFNEQFF.

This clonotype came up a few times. The CDR3 loop is CASSSSVLRGSPLHF. The DNA for the CDR3 is TGTGCCAGCAGTTCTTCCGTCCTACGTGGGTCACCCCTCCACTTT. The chain has TRBV27 and TRBJ1-6; no definite D call. The germline V gene encodes CDR1 MNHEY and CDR2 SMNVEV (reference sequence). The CDR3 loop spans 15 amino acids. Trimming removed 4 bases from V and 10 bases from J, with 17 bases in between.

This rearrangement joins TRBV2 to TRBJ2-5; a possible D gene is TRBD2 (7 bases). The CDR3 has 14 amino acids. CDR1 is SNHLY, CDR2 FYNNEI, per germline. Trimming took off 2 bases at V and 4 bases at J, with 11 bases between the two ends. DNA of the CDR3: TGTGCCAGCAGTGAATCGGGGGGCGCAGAGACCCAGTACTTC. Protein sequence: CASSESGGAETQYF. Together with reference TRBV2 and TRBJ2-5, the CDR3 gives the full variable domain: EPEVTQTPSHQVTQMGQEVILRCVPISNHLYFYWYRQILGQKVEFLVSFYNNEISEKSEIFDDQFSVERPDGSNFTLKIRSTKLEDSAMYFCASSESGGAETQYFGPGTRLLVL.

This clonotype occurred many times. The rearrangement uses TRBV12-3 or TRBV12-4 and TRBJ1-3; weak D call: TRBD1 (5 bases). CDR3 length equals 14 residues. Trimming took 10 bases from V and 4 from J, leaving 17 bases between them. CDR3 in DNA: TGTGCCAACTCGAGGGGATATCAAGGAAACACCATATATTTT. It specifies CANSRGYQGNTIYF.

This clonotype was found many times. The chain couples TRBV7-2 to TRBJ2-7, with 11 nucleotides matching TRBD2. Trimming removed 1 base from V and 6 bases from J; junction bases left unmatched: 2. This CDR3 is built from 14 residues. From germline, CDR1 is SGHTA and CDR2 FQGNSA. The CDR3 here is CASSLGLAGGEQYF. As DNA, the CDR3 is TGTGCCAGCAGCTTAGGTCTAGCGGGGGGCGAGCAGTACTTC. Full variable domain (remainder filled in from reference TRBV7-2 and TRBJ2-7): GAGVSQSPSNKVTEKGKDVELRCDPISGHTALYWYRQSLGQGLEFLIYFQGNSAPDKSGLPSDRFSAERTGGSVSTLTIQRTQQEDSAVYLCASSLGLAGGEQYFGPGTRLTVT.

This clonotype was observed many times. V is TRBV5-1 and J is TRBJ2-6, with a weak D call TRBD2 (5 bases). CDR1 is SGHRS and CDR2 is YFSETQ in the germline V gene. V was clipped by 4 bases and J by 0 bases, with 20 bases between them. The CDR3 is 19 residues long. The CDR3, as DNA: TGCGCCAGCAGCCTGGTAGGGTGGCGTGGGAGCTCTGGGGCCAACGTCCTGACTTTC. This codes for CASSLVGWRGSSGANVLTF.

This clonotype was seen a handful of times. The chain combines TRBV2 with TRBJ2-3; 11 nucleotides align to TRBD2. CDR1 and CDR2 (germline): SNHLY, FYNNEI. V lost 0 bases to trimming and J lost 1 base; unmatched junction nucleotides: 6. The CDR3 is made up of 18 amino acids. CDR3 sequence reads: CASSEAMVLAGGTDTQYF. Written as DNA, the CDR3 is TGTGCCAGCAGTGAAGCGATGGTACTAGCGGGGGGCACAGATACGCAGTATTTT.

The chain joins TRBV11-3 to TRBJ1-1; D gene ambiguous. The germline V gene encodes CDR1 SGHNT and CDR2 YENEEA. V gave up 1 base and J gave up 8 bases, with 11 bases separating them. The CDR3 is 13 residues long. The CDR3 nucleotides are TGTGCCAGCAGCTTAGGGGATGAGAAGGAAGCTTTCTTT. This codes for CASSLGDEKEAFF.

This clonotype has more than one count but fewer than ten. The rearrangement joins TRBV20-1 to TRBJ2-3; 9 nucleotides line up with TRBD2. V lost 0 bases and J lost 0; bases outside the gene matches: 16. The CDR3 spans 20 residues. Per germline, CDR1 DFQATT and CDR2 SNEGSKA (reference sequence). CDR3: CSARDIFGASGEPSTDTQYF. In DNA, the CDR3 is TGCAGTGCTAGAGATATTTTTGGGGCTAGCGGGGAACCCAGCACAGATACGCAGTATTTT.